The 10 T cell receptor beta chains below were found in one sample sequenced in a study of Ad26.COV2.S vaccination and SARS-CoV-2 variants. This table comes from immunoSEQ multiplex PCR, and its TCRdb copy is limited to in-frame clones, with some not included. The data contain approximately 250,000 clones, roughly nine tenths of them singletons. Treatment denoted: about 20 received Ad26.COV2.S at low or high dose, single or two shots; about 5 received placebo; per-sample allocation not given. On day 63 after the first injection, vaccine and placebo recipients gave samples. The specimen comprised peripheral blood, sampled in a trial of Ad26.COV2.S vaccine versus placebo. These TCRs come from a person aged 18-60 years who received the Ad26.COV2.S COVID-19 vaccine or a placebo.

As DNA, the CDR3 is TGTGCCAGCAGCTTGACAGCTGGGCGACAATCAGTTGAGCAGTTCTTC. Translated, it gives CASSLTAGRQSVEQFF. This chain joins TRBV11-2 and TRBJ2-1, with TRBD1 as a possible D gene (5 bases). The CDR3 is 16 residues long. Trimming stripped 3 bases from V and 9 bases from J, with 21 bases between. Germline V gives CDR1 SGHAT, CDR2 FQNNGV.

The V and J genes are TRBV10-3 and TRBJ1-2, with 7 bases aligning to TRBD1. Germline CDR1 is ENHRY and CDR2 is SYGVKD. This CDR3 is 12 amino acids long. Trimming removed 8 bases from V and 5 bases from J; junction bases left unmatched: 5. In DNA form, the CDR3 reads TGTGCCATCCGGGGACAGACTTATGGCTACACCTTC. Encoded protein: CAIRGQTYGYTF.

The CDR3 sequence is CASSPGQGPQETQYF. The CDR3 nucleotides are TGTGCCAGCAGCCCCGGACAGGGGCCCCAAGAGACCCAGTACTTC. The gene calls are TRBV7-2 and TRBJ2-5, with TRBD1 identical over 9 bases. The trim removed 5 bases at V and 1 base at J, leaving 5 bases unmatched. CDR1 is SGHTA and CDR2 is FQGNSA in the germline V gene. There are 15 residues in the CDR3.

This chain joins TRBV15 and TRBJ1-3, with D tentatively TRBD1 (5 bases). Germline lookup yields CDR1 LNHNV and CDR2 YYDKDF (reference sequence). V lost 3 bases to trimming and J lost 3 bases, with 18 bases between them. The CDR3 contains 17 residues. The CDR3 nucleotides read TGTGCCACCAGCAGGGGGGTCCTTGGGACTTATGGAAACACCATATATTTT. Protein: CATSRGVLGTYGNTIYF.

CDR3 bases: TGCGCCAGCAGGACCGAGGGGGCGCAGAGCTCCTATAATTCACCCCTCCACTTT. This sequence encodes CASRTEGAQSSYNSPLHF. The genes are TRBV5-1 and TRBJ1-6; 7 bases align to TRBD1. CDR3 size: 18 residues. V trimming: 5 bases; J trimming: 0 bases; junction bases outside the gene matches: 11. Germline CDR1 is SGHRS and CDR2 is YFSETQ.

The chain joins TRBV19 to TRBJ1-1; D is unclear. V was pared by 5 bases and J by 7 bases, with 11 bases between. Germline V gene lookup returns CDR1 LNHDA and CDR2 SQIVND (reference sequence). This CDR3 has 12 residues. In DNA, the CDR3 is TGTGCCAGTAGTCTCACAGCCTATGAAGCTTTCTTT. This codes for CASSLTAYEAFF.

The V and J genes are TRBV3-1 (or the pseudogene TRBV3-2) and TRBJ2-1; D is ambiguous. The CDR3 runs to 12 residues. V lost 1 base, J lost 9 bases, and 7 bases lay in between. Per the germline V gene, CDR1 is LGHDT and CDR2 is YNNKEL (reference sequence). CDR3 bases: TGTGCCAGCAGCCAAGTGTCAATTGAGCAGTTCTTC. Translation gives CASSQVSIEQFF.

The rearrangement uses TRBV6-5 and TRBJ1-2; no firm D call. The germline gives CDR1 MNHEY, CDR2 SVGAGI. The CDR3 is 13 amino acids. V was cut by 9 bases and J by 5 bases, with 16 bases left in between. The CDR3 reads CASSPSRPYGYTF. CDR3 nucleotides: TGTGCCAGTTCTCCCAGCAGGCCTTATGGCTACACCTTC.

This clone was found a few times. This rearrangement joins TRBV9 to TRBJ2-7, with 7 bases matching TRBD1. Germline lookup yields CDR1 SGDLS and CDR2 YYNGEE. The CDR3 consists of 16 residues. The ends lost 0 bases at V and 2 bases at J; junction bases unmatched: 8. CDR3 coding DNA: TGTGCCAGCAGCGTAGCTACGACAGGGAGTCCCTACGAGCAGTACTTC. It specifies CASSVATTGSPYEQYF.

This sequence joins TRBV11-2 and TRBJ1-6, with 10 bases that match TRBD1. The CDR3 totals 15 residues. Germline loops: CDR1 SGHAT, CDR2 FQNNGV. The V and J ends lost 5 bases and 7 bases, in that order; junction bases with no gene match: 5. The CDR3 sequence is CASSRWTGGNSPLHF. CDR3 DNA sequence: TGTGCCAGCAGCCGCTGGACAGGGGGGAATTCACCCCTCCACTTT.